A selection of T cell receptor beta chains follows, all from one sample in a study of blood T cell repertoires in COVID-19. TCRdb's table, derived via immunoSEQ multiplex PCR, lists solely in-frame clones and lacks some. The sample includes about 300,000 clones, approximately 90% seen only once; the top ten take 6.9%. Sequencing used peripheral blood. The receptors were sampled from a woman aged 25 to 39 who had recovered from COVID-19. Each CDR3 is given with its conserved first and last residue. The order of the fields is V gene, J gene, D gene, clone size, CDR3 DNA, CDR3 protein. D genes are given only for firm matches. The listing skips clone size in some rows; elsewhere it reads once, few, many or a size class.

TRBV27,TRBJ1-1,NA,NA,TGTGCCAGCAGTTTAAATCCGGAGGGCGAAGCTTTCTTT,CASSLNPEGEAFF
TRBV29-1,TRBJ1-6,NA,NA,TGCAGCGTTACCATGGGCATTAATTCACCCCTCCACTTT,CSVTMGINSPLHF
TRBV5-4,TRBJ1-6,NA,once,TGTGCCAGCAGCTCCACAGGGAGTAGTTCACCCCTCCACTTT,CASSSTGSSSPLHF
TRBV5-1,TRBJ2-1,TRBD1,NA,TGCGCCAGCAGCTTTACGGGGACAGGGTTGTCCAATGAGCAGTTCTTC,CASSFTGTGLSNEQFF
TRBV7-4,TRBJ1-5,TRBD1,few,TGTGCCAGCAGCTCAAACCGGACAGGCAGAGGGCAGCCCCAGCATTTT,CASSSNRTGRGQPQHF
TRBV24-1,TRBJ2-3,TRBD2,NA,TGTGCCACCAGTGATGGACTAGCGGGGGTCTCTAGAGATACGCAGTATTTT,CATSDGLAGVSRDTQYF
TRBV2,TRBJ2-1,NA,NA,TGTGCCAGCAGTGAGGGGCAGGAGGAGCAGTTCTTC,CASSEGQEEQFF
TRBV6-2/TRBV6-3,TRBJ2-5,NA,NA,TGTGCCAGCAGCTCGGACAGCGCGAGGGGGACCCAGTACTTC,CASSSDSARGTQYF
TRBV7-9,TRBJ1-6,TRBD1,few,TGTGCCAGCAGCGGCGACAGGGCGGGTTCACCCCTCCACTTT,CASSGDRAGSPLHF
TRBV19,TRBJ1-2,NA,NA,TGTGCCAGTACCCCCCAGGGTTCCTATGGCTACACCTTC,CASTPQGSYGYTF
TRBV5-1,TRBJ1-3,TRBD1,once,TGCGCCAGCAGCTTGGGGACAGGGTTTATCGGAAACACCATATATTTT,CASSLGTGFIGNTIYF
TRBV19,TRBJ2-5,TRBD1,NA,TGTGCCAGTAGGACGACAGGGAGCCAAGAGACCCAGTACTTC,CASRTTGSQETQYF
TRBV27,TRBJ1-1,NA,NA,TGTGCCAGCAGTTTAATCTCAGGGGCTTGGAACACTGAAGCTTTCTTT,CASSLISGAWNTEAFF
TRBV5-1,TRBJ1-1,NA,NA,TGCGCCAGCAGCTGGGACGGGGGGAACACTGAAGCTTTCTTT,CASSWDGGNTEAFF
TRBV5-5,TRBJ1-2,NA,once,TGTGCCAGCAGCTCGACACGGAACTATGGCTACACCTTC,CASSSTRNYGYTF
TRBV30,TRBJ1-1,NA,few,TGTGCCTGGAGTGTTGGGGGGTCGGCCACTGAAGCTTTCTTT,CAWSVGGSATEAFF
TRBV7-8,TRBJ1-4,NA,NA,TGTGCCAGCAGCTTGACAGGTGGTGGGGAAAAACTGTTTTTT,CASSLTGGGEKLFF
TRBV4-2,TRBJ1-6,NA,NA,TGTGCCAGCAGCCAAGAAGGGAGCTCCTATAATTCACCCCTCCACTTT,CASSQEGSSYNSPLHF